The 10 T cell receptor beta chains in this list originate from one sample, sequenced in a study of T cell repertoires in cytomegalovirus infection. Their cognate antigens are unknown. TCRdb fed the reads into MiXCR, producing one record per CDR3 protein. The repertoire consists of 750,000 to 900,000 distinct CDR3 sequences, with about 28% occurring once and the leading ten covering about an eighth. The sequences come from cultured CD8+ T cells from PBMCs, collected from culture after CMV antigen stimulation. The source of these receptors is a human donor in good health (CMV status not recorded). Some clones in this sample may be carry-over from other donors' samples.

This clonotype has ten or more counts. This chain joins TRBV7-2 and TRBJ2-3, with D tentatively TRBD2 (5 bases). The germline gives CDR1 SGHTA, CDR2 FQGNSA. This CDR3 region has 15 residues. V was shortened by 5 bases and J by 0 bases, with 12 bases between the two germline ends. CDR3: CASSLGRGSTDTQYF. CDR3 coding DNA: TGTGCCAGCAGCCTAGGGAGAGGGAGCACAGATACGCAGTATTTT.

The gene calls are TRBV5-4 and TRBJ1-5, with 9 bases that match TRBD1. Germline lookup yields CDR1 SGHNT and CDR2 YYREEE (reference sequence). The V and J ends lost 2 bases and 7 bases, in that order; junction bases with no gene match: 7. The CDR3 has 15 residues. CDR3 coding DNA: TGTGCCAGCAGCTTTAGCCCACAGGGGGCCCAGCCCCAGCATTTT. It encodes CASSFSPQGAQPQHF.

CDR3 DNA: TGTGCCAGCAGCCGGGACTTGATCACTGAAGCTTTCTTT. Translation gives CASSRDLITEAFF. V usage is TRBV5-5 and J usage is TRBJ1-1; D is possibly TRBD1 (5 bases). Germline assignment: CDR1 SGHKS and CDR2 YYEKEE (reference sequence). The CDR3 runs 13 residues. V lost 4 bases and J lost 4, with 11 bases in between. Combining the CDR3 with reference TRBV5-5 and TRBJ1-1 gives the whole variable domain DAGVTQSPTHLIKTRGQQVTLRCSPISGHKSVSWYQQVLGQGPQFIFQYYEKEERGRGNFPDRFSARQFPNYSSELNVNALLLGDSALYLCASSRDLITEAFFGQGTRLTVV.

This clonotype was picked up a small number of times. Germline is not matched at one junction end, which may reflect a read error. V gene TRBV4-1 combines with J gene TRBJ1-5, with 8 bases that match TRBD1. In germline, CDR1 is MGHRA, CDR2 YSYEKL. The CDR3 runs 16 residues. The CDR3 DNA is TGTGCCAGCAGCCAAGCGACAGGGGCCCCAAGTCAGCCCCAGCATTTT. This translates into CASSQATGAPSQPQHF.

This clonotype was picked up many times. The chain employs TRBV12-3 or TRBV12-4 and TRBJ2-1; D gene uncertain. V lost 2 bases to trimming and J lost 4 bases, with 6 bases between them. The CDR3 is 13 residues long. CDR3 in DNA: TGTGCCAGCAGTTTATTGACTTACAATGAGCAGTTCTTC. It specifies CASSLLTYNEQFF.

The chain combines TRBV7-9 with TRBJ2-7; tentative D call: TRBD1 (6 bases). The CDR3 is 11 amino acids. The germline CDR1 and CDR2 sequences are SEHNR and FQNEAQ (reference sequence). Trimming pared 6 bases from V and 9 bases from J, leaving 12 bases between. The CDR3 here is CASSIGQRQYV. The CDR3 DNA sequence: TGTGCCAGCAGTATAGGACAGAGGCAGTACGTC.

This clonotype came up once. The V gene is TRBV24-1, the J gene TRBJ2-6, with D possibly matching TRBD2 (6 bases). The V end lost 4 bases, the J end lost 2 bases, and 11 bases lay between the germline ends. Germline assignment: CDR1 KGHDR and CDR2 SFDVKD. This CDR3 has 16 residues. Here the CDR3 reads CATSDPGGAGANVLTF. The CDR3 DNA is TGTGCCACCAGTGACCCGGGCGGGGCTGGGGCCAACGTCCTGACTTTC.

This clonotype was counted ten times or more. This chain links TRBV7-2 with TRBJ2-1, with a tentative D call TRBD2 (6 bases). V lost 1 base, J lost 2 bases, and 21 bases lay in between. Per the germline V gene, CDR1 is SGHTA and CDR2 is FQGNSA. The CDR3 has 19 amino acids. The CDR3 sequence: CASSLGFAGLHKTYNEQFF. The CDR3 region has the DNA TGTGCCAGCAGCTTAGGTTTTGCGGGACTCCATAAAACCTACAATGAGCAGTTCTTC.

The V gene is TRBV19, the J gene TRBJ1-1; D is possibly TRBD1 (5 bases). Germline assignment: CDR1 LNHDA and CDR2 SQIVND (reference sequence). The CDR3 has 15 residues. V shed 1 base and J shed 6 bases, with 15 bases lying between them. Here the CDR3 reads CASSIADKGWAEAFF. Here the CDR3 DNA reads TGTGCCAGTAGTATAGCGGACAAGGGGTGGGCTGAAGCTTTCTTT.

J is TRBJ2-5 and V is TRBV24-1, with D uncertain. Trimming stripped 0 bases from V and 4 bases from J, with 2 bases between. CDR3 length equals 12 residues. The germline CDR1 and CDR2 sequences are KGHDR and SFDVKD. CDR3 protein: CATSDLAETQYF. As DNA, the CDR3 is TGTGCCACCAGTGATTTGGCAGAGACCCAGTACTTC.